The T cell receptor beta chain described here comes from a study of blood T cells in healthy people across ages. A second about 7 to 12 cycle PCR used barcoded and J-beta primers. TCRdb fed the 5' RACE reads into MiXCR, producing one record per CDR3 protein. The data show some 1,500,000 distinct CDR3 sequences, about 45% seen once. Trimming took 0 bases from V and 4 from J, leaving 9 bases between them. Germline V lookup: CDR1 GTSNPN, CDR2 SVGIG (reference sequence). The CDR3 runs to 13 residues. The chain couples TRBV30 to TRBJ1-1; possibly TRBD1 for D (5 bases). Sequenced sample: blood. The sequence derives from a woman under 30 in good health. CDR3 protein: CAWSVLRGTEAFF. The CDR3 DNA follows: TGTGCCTGGAGTGTACTGAGGGGCACTGAAGCTTTCTTT.